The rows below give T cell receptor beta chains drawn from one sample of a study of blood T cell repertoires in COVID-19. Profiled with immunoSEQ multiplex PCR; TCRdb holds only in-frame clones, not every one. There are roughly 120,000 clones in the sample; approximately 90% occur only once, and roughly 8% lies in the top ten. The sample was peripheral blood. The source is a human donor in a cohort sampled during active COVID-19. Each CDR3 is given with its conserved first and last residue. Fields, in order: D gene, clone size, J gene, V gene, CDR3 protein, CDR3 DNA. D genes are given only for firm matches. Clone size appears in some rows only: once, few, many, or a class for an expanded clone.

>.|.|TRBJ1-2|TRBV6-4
CASSDSYRANGYTF
TGTGCCAGCAGTGACTCGTACAGGGCGAATGGCTACACCTTC
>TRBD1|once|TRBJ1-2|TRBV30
CAWSLIQGGTFGYTF
TGTGCCTGGAGTTTGATACAGGGGGGAACGTTCGGCTACACCTTC
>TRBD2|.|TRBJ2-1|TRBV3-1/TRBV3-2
CASSPISQSGGNEQFF
TGTGCCAGCAGCCCGATATCCCAGTCGGGAGGCAATGAGCAGTTCTTC
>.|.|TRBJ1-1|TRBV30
CAWSRTVNTEAFF
TGTGCCTGGAGTCGGACAGTCAACACTGAAGCTTTCTTT
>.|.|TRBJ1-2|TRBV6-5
CASKPGINYTF
TGTGCCAGCAAGCCGGGGATAAACTACACCTTC
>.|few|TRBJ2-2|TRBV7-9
CASSDGGLSSTGELFF
TGTGCCAGCAGCGATGGAGGGTTGTCGAGCACCGGGGAGCTGTTTTTT
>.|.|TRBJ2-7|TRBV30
CAWSVGGGGYEQYF
TGTGCCTGGAGTGTCGGGGGAGGGGGCTACGAGCAGTACTTC
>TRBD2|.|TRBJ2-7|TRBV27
CASSFGEGYEQYF
TGTGCCAGCAGTTTTGGGGAGGGTTACGAGCAGTACTTC
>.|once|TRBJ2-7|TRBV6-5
CASTGEGTYEQYF
TGTGCCAGCACGGGAGAGGGGACCTACGAGCAGTACTTC
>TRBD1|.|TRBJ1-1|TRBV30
CAWGTGVTEAFF
TGTGCCTGGGGGACAGGGGTCACTGAAGCTTTCTTT
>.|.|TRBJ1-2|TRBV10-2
CASSGDSGYTF
TGCGCCAGCAGTGGCGACAGCGGCTACACCTTC
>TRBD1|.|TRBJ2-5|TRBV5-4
CASSPDRGETQYF
TGTGCCAGCAGCCCTGACAGGGGAGAGACCCAGTACTTC
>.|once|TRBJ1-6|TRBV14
CASSQASGRGNSPLHF
TGTGCCAGCAGCCAAGCGTCAGGCAGGGGCAATTCACCCCTCCACTTT
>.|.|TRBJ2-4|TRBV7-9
CASSPRGGSKNIQYF
TGTGCCAGCAGCCCCAGGGGCGGGTCCAAAAACATTCAGTACTTC
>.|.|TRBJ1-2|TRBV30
CAWRKGPGDYGYTF
TGTGCCTGGAGAAAAGGCCCAGGGGACTATGGCTACACCTTC
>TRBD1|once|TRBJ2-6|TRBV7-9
CAAPTGTSGANVLTF
TGTGCGGCCCCGACAGGGACCTCTGGGGCCAACGTCCTGACTTTC
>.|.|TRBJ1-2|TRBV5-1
CASSLAAGIGGYTF
TGCGCCAGCAGCTTGGCGGCAGGGATTGGTGGCTACACCTTC
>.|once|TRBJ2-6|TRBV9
CASSVVGAFGANVLTF
TGTGCCAGCAGCGTAGTGGGGGCTTTTGGGGCCAACGTCCTGACTTTC
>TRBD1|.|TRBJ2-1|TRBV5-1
CASSRGDRVEFF
TGCGCCAGCAGCCGGGGGGACAGGGTGGAATTCTTC
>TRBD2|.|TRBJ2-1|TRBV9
CASSVGMGGGKDEQFF
TGTGCCAGCAGCGTAGGAATGGGCGGGGGGAAGGATGAGCAGTTCTTC
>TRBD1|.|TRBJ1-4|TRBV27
CASRPLGTGREEKLFF
TGTGCCAGCAGACCCCTCGGGACAGGCCGAGAGGAAAAACTGTTTTTT
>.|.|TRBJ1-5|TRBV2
CASSGQDSNQPQHF
TGTGCCAGCAGTGGACAGGATAGCAATCAGCCCCAGCATTTT
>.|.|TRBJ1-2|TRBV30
CAWMTATFYYGYTF
TGTGCCTGGATGACAGCCACTTTTTACTATGGCTACACCTTC
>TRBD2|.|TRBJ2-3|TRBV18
CASSPLPRTSGRDSTDTQYF
TGTGCCAGCTCACCCCTGCCGCGTACTAGCGGGAGAGATAGCACAGATACGCAGTATTTT
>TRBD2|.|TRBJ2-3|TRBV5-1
CASTTVLAGGTDTQYF
TGCGCCAGCACTACGGTACTAGCGGGGGGTACAGATACGCAGTATTTT
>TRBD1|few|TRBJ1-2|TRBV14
CASSQGQGWYGYTF
TGTGCCAGCAGCCAAGGACAGGGATGGTATGGCTACACCTTC
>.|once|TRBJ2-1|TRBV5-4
CASSAGGRAVSYNEQFF
TGTGCCAGCAGCGCCGGAGGTAGGGCTGTTTCCTACAATGAGCAGTTCTTC
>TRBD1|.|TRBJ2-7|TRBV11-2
CASSPRDRELYEQYF
TGTGCCAGCAGCCCCCGGGACAGGGAGCTCTACGAGCAGTACTTC
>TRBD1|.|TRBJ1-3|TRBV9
CASSGDRDGNTIYF
TGTGCCAGCAGTGGGGACAGGGATGGAAACACCATATATTTT
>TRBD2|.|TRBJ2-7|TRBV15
CATSRELAGGEQYF
TGTGCCACCAGCAGAGAACTAGCGGGAGGAGAGCAGTACTTC
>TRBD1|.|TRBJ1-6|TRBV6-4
CASSARQGAGSPLHF
TGTGCCAGCAGTGCCCGACAGGGGGCAGGTTCACCCCTCCACTTT
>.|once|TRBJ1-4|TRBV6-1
CASSDRAQRGLTNEKLFF
TGTGCCAGCAGTGATAGGGCCCAGCGGGGGCTAACTAATGAAAAACTGTTTTTT
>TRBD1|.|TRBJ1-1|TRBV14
CASSLHRGRDNTEAFF
TGTGCCAGCAGCCTACACAGGGGGCGTGATAACACTGAAGCTTTCTTT
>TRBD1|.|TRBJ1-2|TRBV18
CASSPRRQGVDGYTF
TGTGCCAGCTCACCACGGCGACAGGGGGTCGATGGCTACACCTTC
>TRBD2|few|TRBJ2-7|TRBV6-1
CASSEYSGSSYEQYF
TGTGCCAGCAGTGAATATAGCGGGAGTTCCTACGAGCAGTACTTC
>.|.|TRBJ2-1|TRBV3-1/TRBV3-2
CASSQSVGGQFNEQFF
TGTGCCAGCAGCCAATCCGTGGGGGGGCAGTTTAATGAGCAGTTCTTC
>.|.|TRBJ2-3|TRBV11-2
CASSLTPLPGGDF
TGTGCCAGCAGCCTCACACCTCTACCCGGCGGGGATTTT
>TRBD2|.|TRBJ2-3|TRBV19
CASSFSGAYTDTQYF
TGTGCCAGTAGTTTCAGCGGGGCATACACAGATACGCAGTATTTT
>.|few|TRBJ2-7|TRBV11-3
CASSPPDSVQYF
TGTGCCAGCAGCCCCCCGGACAGCGTGCAGTACTTC
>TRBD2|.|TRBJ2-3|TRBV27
CASSTPGGVTDTQYF
TGTGCCAGCAGTACCCCGGGGGGGGTCACAGATACGCAGTATTTT
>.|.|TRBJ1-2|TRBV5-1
CASSSPGSHHGYTF
TGCGCCAGCAGTTCCCCGGGGAGCCACCATGGCTACACCTTC
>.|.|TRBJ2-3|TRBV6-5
CASSYTVADTQYF
TGTGCCAGCAGTTACACGGTCGCAGATACGCAGTATTTT
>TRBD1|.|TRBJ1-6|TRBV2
CASTRTGDNSPLHF
TGTGCCAGCACTAGGACAGGGGATAATTCACCCCTCCACTTT
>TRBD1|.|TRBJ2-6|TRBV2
CASSRDRASSGANVLTF
TGTGCCAGCAGTCGGGACAGGGCGTCTTCTGGGGCCAACGTCCTGACTTTC
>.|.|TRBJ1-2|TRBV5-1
CASSLGWEYGYTF
TGCGCCAGCAGCTTAGGTTGGGAGTATGGCTACACCTTC
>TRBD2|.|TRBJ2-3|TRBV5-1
CASSTGLAGRTDTQYF
TGCGCCAGCAGCACCGGACTAGCGGGGCGCACAGATACGCAGTATTTT
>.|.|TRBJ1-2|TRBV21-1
CASRGDSPDYGYTF
TGTGCCAGCAGGGGGGACAGCCCCGACTATGGCTACACCTTC
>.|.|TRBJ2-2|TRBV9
CASSVVPDTGELFF
TGTGCCAGCAGCGTAGTTCCCGACACCGGGGAGCTGTTTTTT
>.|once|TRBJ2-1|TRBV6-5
CASTGGNSYNEQFF
TGTGCCAGCACCGGCGGGAACTCCTACAATGAGCAGTTCTTC